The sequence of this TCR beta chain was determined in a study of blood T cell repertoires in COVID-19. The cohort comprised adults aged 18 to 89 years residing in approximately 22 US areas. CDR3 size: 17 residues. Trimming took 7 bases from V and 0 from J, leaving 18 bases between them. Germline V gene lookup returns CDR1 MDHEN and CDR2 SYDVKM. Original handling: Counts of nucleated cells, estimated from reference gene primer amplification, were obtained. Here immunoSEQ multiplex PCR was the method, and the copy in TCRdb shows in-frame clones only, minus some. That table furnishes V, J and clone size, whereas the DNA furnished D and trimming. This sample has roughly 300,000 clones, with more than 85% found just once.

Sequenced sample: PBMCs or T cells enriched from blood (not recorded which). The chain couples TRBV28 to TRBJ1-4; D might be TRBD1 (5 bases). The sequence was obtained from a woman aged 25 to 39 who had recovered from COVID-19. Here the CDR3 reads CASTPPAGPATNEKLFF. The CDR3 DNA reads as TGTGCCAGCACCCCCCCCGCAGGGCCTGCAACTAATGAAAAACTGTTTTTT.